These T cell receptor beta chains were read from a single sample in a study of response to subunit inactivated influenza vaccine. A single record per CDR3 protein comes from TCRdb applying MiXCR to the RT-PCR reads. The repertoire includes about 650,000 distinct CDR3 sequences, approximately 14% of them detected once, and about 9.9% sits in the top ten. This specimen consisted of PBMCs from blood, obtained roughly 12 days after vaccination. These receptors were collected from a man in his fifties or sixties who received an inactivated influenza vaccine. CDR3s include the opening cysteine and the closing phenylalanine or tryptophan. Fields, in order: CDR3 protein, J gene, V gene, clone size. Clone sizes are given selectively: once, few, many, or a class where the clone is expanded.

CDR3 protein: CASSQDSDPRTYNEQFF
J gene: TRBJ2-1
V gene: TRBV4-3
clone size: few

CDR3 protein: CATSDFDSLAMGGNEQFF
J gene: TRBJ2-1
V gene: TRBV24-1
clone size: few

CDR3 protein: CASSLASGTGGFEQYF
J gene: TRBJ2-7
V gene: TRBV7-9
clone size: -

CDR3 protein: CASSSWFGSGRAETQYF
J gene: TRBJ2-5
V gene: TRBV7-9
clone size: -

CDR3 protein: CASRGQGEGKLFF
J gene: TRBJ1-4
V gene: TRBV10-2
clone size: -

CDR3 protein: CASSLGQVGPYEQYF
J gene: TRBJ2-7
V gene: TRBV12-3/TRBV12-4
clone size: -

CDR3 protein: CASSRGTEQYF
J gene: TRBJ2-7
V gene: TRBV5-1
clone size: many

CDR3 protein: CATSRGAVSYNEQFF
J gene: TRBJ2-1
V gene: TRBV15
clone size: -

CDR3 protein: CASSQGAFTDTQYF
J gene: TRBJ2-3
V gene: TRBV3-1
clone size: few

CDR3 protein: CAISPAGSYGSYNEQFF
J gene: TRBJ2-1
V gene: TRBV10-3
clone size: -

CDR3 protein: CASRTEVGYGYTF
J gene: TRBJ1-2
V gene: TRBV5-1
clone size: few

CDR3 protein: CASSQGAVWYEQYF
J gene: TRBJ2-7
V gene: TRBV3-1
clone size: many

CDR3 protein: CASSKVGGPWTWGGATQYF
J gene: TRBJ2-5
V gene: TRBV21-1
clone size: -

CDR3 protein: CSARDRTGDMSEQYF
J gene: TRBJ2-7
V gene: TRBV20-1
clone size: few

CDR3 protein: CSALPLRAAEAFF
J gene: TRBJ1-1
V gene: TRBV20-1
clone size: few

CDR3 protein: CASSLAAAVETQYF
J gene: TRBJ2-5
V gene: TRBV5-1
clone size: few

CDR3 protein: CASSQGEGGQPQHF
J gene: TRBJ1-5
V gene: TRBV4-3
clone size: few

CDR3 protein: CASSPSQEGVDTIYF
J gene: TRBJ1-3
V gene: TRBV7-8
clone size: few

CDR3 protein: CASSVGLGAPTGELFF
J gene: TRBJ2-2
V gene: TRBV9
clone size: -

CDR3 protein: CAISESIGLAGYEQYF
J gene: TRBJ2-7
V gene: TRBV10-3
clone size: -

CDR3 protein: CASSLNGGNEQFF
J gene: TRBJ2-1
V gene: TRBV28
clone size: few

CDR3 protein: CSARRALAGGPGTQYF
J gene: TRBJ2-3
V gene: TRBV20-1
clone size: -